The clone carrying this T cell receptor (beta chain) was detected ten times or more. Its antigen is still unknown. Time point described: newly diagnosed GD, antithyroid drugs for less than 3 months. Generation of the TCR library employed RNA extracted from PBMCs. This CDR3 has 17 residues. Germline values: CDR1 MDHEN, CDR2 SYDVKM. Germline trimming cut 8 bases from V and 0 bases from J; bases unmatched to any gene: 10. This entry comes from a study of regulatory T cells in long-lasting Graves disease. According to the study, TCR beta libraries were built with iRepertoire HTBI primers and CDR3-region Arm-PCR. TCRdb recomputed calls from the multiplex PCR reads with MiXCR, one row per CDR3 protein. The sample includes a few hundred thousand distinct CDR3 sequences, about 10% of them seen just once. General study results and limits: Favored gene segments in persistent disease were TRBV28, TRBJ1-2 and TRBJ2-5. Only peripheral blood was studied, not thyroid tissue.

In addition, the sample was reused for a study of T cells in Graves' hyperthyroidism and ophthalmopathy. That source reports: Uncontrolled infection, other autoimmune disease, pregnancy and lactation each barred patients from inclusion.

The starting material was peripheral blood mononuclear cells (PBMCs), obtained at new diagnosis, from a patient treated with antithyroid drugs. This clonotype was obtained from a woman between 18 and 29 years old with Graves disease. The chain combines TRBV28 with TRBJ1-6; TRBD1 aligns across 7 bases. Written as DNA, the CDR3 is TGTGCCAGCGACAGCGAAGCAGGGGGCTCCTATAATTCACCCCTCCACTTT. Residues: CASDSEAGGSYNSPLHF. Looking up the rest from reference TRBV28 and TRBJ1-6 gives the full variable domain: DVKVTQSSRYLVKRTGEKVFLECVQDMDHENMFWYRQDPGLGLRLIYFSYDVKMKEKGDIPEGYSVSREKKERFSLILESASTNQTSMYLCASDSEAGGSYNSPLHFGNGTRLTVT.